This T cell receptor beta chain was recovered during a study of T-cell memory formation after mild COVID-19. Comment on this clonotype: Its antigen is currently unknown.

Deletions cut 2 bases from V and 5 bases from J, with 13 bases between. The germline CDR1 and CDR2 sequences are SGHTA and FQGNSA. The CDR3 totals 15 residues. General study results and limits: Whereas later expanders leaned CD4+, clones contracting day 15 to 85 showed a balanced CD4/CD8 makeup.

Libraries for TCRalpha and TCRbeta carried sample barcodes and unique molecular identifiers via 5'RACE. Using its own MiXCR run on the 5' RACE reads, TCRdb lists one record per CDR3 protein. This table holds approximately 570,000 distinct CDR3 sequences, roughly 18% found once. Source material: PBMCs or a T cell subset sorted from them (not recorded which). The rearrangement links TRBV7-2 to TRBJ2-1, with a weak D call TRBD1 (7 bases). The sequence was collected from an adult woman who had mild COVID-19 (a few samples of this study predate the infection). Cell type and time point are not known. Written as DNA, the CDR3 is TGTGCCAGCAGCTTATCGGCAGGGGGGAACAATGAGCAGTTCTTC. This codes for CASSLSAGGNNEQFF.